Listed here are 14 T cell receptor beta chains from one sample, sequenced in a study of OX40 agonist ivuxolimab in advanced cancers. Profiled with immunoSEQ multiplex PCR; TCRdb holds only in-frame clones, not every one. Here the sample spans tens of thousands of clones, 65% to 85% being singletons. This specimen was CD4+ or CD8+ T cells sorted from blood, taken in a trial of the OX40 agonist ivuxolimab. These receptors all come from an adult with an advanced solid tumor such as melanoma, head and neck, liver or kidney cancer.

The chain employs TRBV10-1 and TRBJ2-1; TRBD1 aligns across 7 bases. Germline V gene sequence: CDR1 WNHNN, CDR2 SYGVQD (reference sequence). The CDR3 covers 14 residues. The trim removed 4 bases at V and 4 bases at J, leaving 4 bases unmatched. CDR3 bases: TGCGCCAGCAGTGGGGGACAGCCTTACAATGAGCAGTTCTTC. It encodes CASSGGQPYNEQFF.

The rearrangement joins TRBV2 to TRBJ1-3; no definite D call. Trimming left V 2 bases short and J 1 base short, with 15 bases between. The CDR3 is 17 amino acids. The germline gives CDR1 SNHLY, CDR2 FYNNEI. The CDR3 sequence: CASSELAPLISGNTIYF. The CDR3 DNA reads TGTGCCAGCAGTGAATTAGCCCCACTGATATCTGGAAACACCATATATTTT. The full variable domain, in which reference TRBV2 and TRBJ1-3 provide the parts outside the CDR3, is EPEVTQTPSHQVTQMGQEVILRCVPISNHLYFYWYRQILGQKVEFLVSFYNNEISEKSEIFDDQFSVERPDGSNFTLKIRSTKLEDSAMYFCASSELAPLISGNTIYFGEGSWLTVV.

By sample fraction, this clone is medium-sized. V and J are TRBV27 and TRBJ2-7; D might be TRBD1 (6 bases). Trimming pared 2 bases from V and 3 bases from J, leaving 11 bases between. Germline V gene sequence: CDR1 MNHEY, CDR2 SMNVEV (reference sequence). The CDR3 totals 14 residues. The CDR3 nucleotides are TGTGCCAGCAGTTTAAAGGGGGACCACTACGAGCAGTACTTC. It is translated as CASSLKGDHYEQYF.

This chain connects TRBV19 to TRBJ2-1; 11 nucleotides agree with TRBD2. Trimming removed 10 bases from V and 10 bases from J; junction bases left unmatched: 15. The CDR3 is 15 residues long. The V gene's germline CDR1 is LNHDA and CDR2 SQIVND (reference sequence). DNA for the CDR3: TGTGCCACCCAACCGGGACTAGCGGTAATAGGGGAGCAGTTCTTC. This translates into CATQPGLAVIGEQFF.

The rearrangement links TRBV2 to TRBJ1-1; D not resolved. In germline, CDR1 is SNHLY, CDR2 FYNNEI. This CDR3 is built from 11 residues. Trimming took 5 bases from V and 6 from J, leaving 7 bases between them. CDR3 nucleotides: TGTGCCAGCAGTTTAGACTCTGAAGCTTTCTTT. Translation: CASSLDSEAFF. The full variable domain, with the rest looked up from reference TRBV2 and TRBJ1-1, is EPEVTQTPSHQVTQMGQEVILRCVPISNHLYFYWYRQILGQKVEFLVSFYNNEISEKSEIFDDQFSVERPDGSNFTLKIRSTKLEDSAMYFCASSLDSEAFFGQGTRLTVV.

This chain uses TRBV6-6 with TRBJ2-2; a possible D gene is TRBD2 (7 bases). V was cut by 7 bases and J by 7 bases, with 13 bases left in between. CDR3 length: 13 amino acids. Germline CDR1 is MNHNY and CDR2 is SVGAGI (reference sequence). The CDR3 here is CASMRGGNGELFF. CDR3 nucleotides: TGTGCCAGCATGAGGGGGGGGAACGGGGAGCTGTTTTTT.

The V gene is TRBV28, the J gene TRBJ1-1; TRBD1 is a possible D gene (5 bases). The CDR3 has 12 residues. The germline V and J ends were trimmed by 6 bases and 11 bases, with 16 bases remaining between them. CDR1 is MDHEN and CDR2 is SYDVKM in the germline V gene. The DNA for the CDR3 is TGTGCCAGCAGGGGGGACGCCCCCGTCGCTTTCTTT. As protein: CASRGDAPVAFF.

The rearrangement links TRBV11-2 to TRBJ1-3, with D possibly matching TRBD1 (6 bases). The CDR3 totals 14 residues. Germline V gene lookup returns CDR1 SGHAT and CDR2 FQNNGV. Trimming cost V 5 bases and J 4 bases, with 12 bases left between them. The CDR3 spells CASSPGGIGNTIYF. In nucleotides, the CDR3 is TGTGCCAGCAGCCCCGGGGGCATAGGAAACACCATATATTTT. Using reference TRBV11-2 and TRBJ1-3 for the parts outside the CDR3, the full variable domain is EAGVAQSPRYKIIEKRQSVAFWCNPISGHATLYWYQQILGQGPKLLIQFQNNGVVDDSQLPKDRFSAERLKGVDSTLKIQPAKLEDSAVYLCASSPGGIGNTIYFGEGSWLTVV.

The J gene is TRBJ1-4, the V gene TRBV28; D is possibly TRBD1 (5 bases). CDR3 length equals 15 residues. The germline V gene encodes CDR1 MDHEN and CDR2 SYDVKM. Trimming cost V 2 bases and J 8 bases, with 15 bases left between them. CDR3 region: CASSLPRGGSEKLFF. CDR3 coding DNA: TGTGCCAGCAGTTTACCCCGTGGGGGGTCAGAAAAACTGTTTTTT.

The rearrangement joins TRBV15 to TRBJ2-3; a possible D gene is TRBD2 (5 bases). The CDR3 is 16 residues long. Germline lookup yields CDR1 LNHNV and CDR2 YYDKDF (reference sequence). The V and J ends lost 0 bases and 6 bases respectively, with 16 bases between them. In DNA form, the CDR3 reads TGTGCCACCAGCAGAGAGTGGGCACTCCCGGGGGATACGCAGTATTTT. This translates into CATSREWALPGDTQYF.

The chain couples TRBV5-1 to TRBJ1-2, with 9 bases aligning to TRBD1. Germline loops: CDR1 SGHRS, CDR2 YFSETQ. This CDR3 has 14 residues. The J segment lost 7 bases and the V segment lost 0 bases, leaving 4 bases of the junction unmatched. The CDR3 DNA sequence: TGCGCCAGCAGCTTGGAGGGACAGGGAAGTGGCTACACCTTC. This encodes CASSLEGQGSGYTF.

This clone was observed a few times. The CDR3 DNA sequence: TGCGCCAGCAGCCAATCCTTAGGGTACCAAGAGACCCAGTACTTC. The encoded protein is CASSQSLGYQETQYF. The chain uses TRBV4-3 and TRBJ2-5, with unresolved D. The CDR3 consists of 15 residues. CDR1 and CDR2 from the germline V gene are LGHNA and YSLEER. With 2 bases removed from V and 0 bases from J, the gap between germline ends came to 10 bases.

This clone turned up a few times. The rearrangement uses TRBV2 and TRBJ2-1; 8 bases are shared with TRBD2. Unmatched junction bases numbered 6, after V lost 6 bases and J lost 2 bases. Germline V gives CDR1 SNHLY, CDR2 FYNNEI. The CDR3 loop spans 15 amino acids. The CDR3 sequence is CASSPSGSTYNEQFF. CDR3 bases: TGTGCCAGCAGCCCGAGCGGGAGTACCTACAATGAGCAGTTCTTC. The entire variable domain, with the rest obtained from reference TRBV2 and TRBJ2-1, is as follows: EPEVTQTPSHQVTQMGQEVILRCVPISNHLYFYWYRQILGQKVEFLVSFYNNEISEKSEIFDDQFSVERPDGSNFTLKIRSTKLEDSAMYFCASSPSGSTYNEQFFGPGTRLTVL.

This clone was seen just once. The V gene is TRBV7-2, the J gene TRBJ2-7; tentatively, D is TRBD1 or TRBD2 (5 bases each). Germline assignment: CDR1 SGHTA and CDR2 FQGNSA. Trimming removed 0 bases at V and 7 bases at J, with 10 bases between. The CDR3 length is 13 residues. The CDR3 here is CASSLASGREQYF. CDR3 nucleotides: TGTGCCAGCAGCTTAGCCTCGGGGCGAGAGCAGTACTTC.